What follows is one T cell receptor beta chain and its context. Original processing methods: Reference gene primer amplification gave estimated nucleated cell counts. This table comes from immunoSEQ multiplex PCR, and its TCRdb copy is limited to in-frame clones, with some not included. D and trimming come from the DNA, and the V and J calls and clone size come from that table. The sample comprises some 200,000 clones, about 87% of which are singletons, and 9.5% to 15% rests with the top ten. Trimming took off 7 bases at V and 3 bases at J, with 13 bases between the two ends. This CDR3 has 14 amino acids. CDR1 and CDR2 (germline): LNHDA, SQIVND (reference sequence). The sample originates from a study of blood T cell repertoires in COVID-19. Study-level information: Both acute and convalescent COVID-19 samples were obtained from the United States, Italy and Spain. In each case, the material was cDNA or gDNA derived from T cells, B-cell-depleted T cells, or PBMCs.

V and J are TRBV19 and TRBJ1-5, with a weak D call TRBD1 (5 bases). This clonotype was obtained from a woman between 65 and 79 years old with COVID-19, enrolled during active disease. The sequencing sample was made of peripheral blood. The CDR3 DNA follows: TGTGCCAGTAAAGCTGGGGCAAACAATCAGCCCCAGCATTTT. This gives the protein CASKAGANNQPQHF.